This passage covers 30 T cell receptor beta chains from one sample sequenced in a study of OX40 agonist ivuxolimab in advanced cancers. Only in-frame clones appear in the TCRdb table, and some are missing; sequencing was by immunoSEQ multiplex PCR. The table lists about 75,000 clones, around 87% of them singletons. The sample in question was CD4+ or CD8+ T cells sorted from blood, obtained in a trial of the OX40 agonist ivuxolimab. These receptors were obtained from an adult with an advanced solid tumor such as melanoma, head and neck, liver or kidney cancer.

This rearrangement joins TRBV7-9 to TRBJ2-1; D is unclear. Trimming shortened V by 1 base and J by 6 bases, and 10 bases separated the two germline ends. CDR1 is SEHNR, CDR2 FQNEAQ, per germline (reference sequence). The CDR3 loop spans 14 amino acids. CDR3 in DNA: TGTGCCAGCAGCTTAGGATTGGTCAGCAATGAGCAGTTCTTC. It is translated as CASSLGLVSNEQFF.

This rearrangement joins TRBV4-2 to TRBJ1-5; TRBD1 matches at 8 bases. Germline CDR1 LGHNA, CDR2 YNFKEQ. V was pared by 4 bases and J by 2 bases, with 10 bases of the junction left unmatched. The CDR3 contains 17 residues. The DNA for the CDR3 is TGTGCCAGCAGCCCTCTCCCGGGACAGGTCGGCAATCAGCCCCAGCATTTT. It codes for CASSPLPGQVGNQPQHF.

The chain employs TRBV18 and TRBJ2-7; D not resolved. The CDR3 consists of 15 residues. V lost 0 bases and J lost 5, with 14 bases in between. Germline assignment: CDR1 KGHSH and CDR2 LQKENI. CDR3 protein: CASSPPGSRRDEQYF. The DNA of the CDR3 is TGTGCCAGCTCACCACCGGGATCCCGAAGGGACGAGCAGTACTTC. Looking up the rest from reference TRBV18 and TRBJ2-7 gives the full variable domain: NAGVMQNPRHLVRRRGQEARLRCSPMKGHSHVYWYRQLPEEGLKFMVYLQKENIIDESGMPKERFSAEFPKEGPSILRIQQVVRGDSAAYFCASSPPGSRRDEQYFGPGTRLTVT.

This chain links TRBV27 with TRBJ2-1; a weak D match, TRBD1 (5 bases). Deletions cut 6 bases from V and 6 bases from J, with 9 bases between. The germline gives CDR1 MNHEY, CDR2 SMNVEV (reference sequence). This CDR3 contains 12 residues. The CDR3 here is CASSDSSNEQFF. Here the CDR3 DNA reads TGTGCCAGCAGCGACAGCAGCAATGAGCAGTTCTTC.

The rearrangement uses TRBV4-1 and TRBJ1-5, with D tentatively TRBD1 (5 bases). CDR3 length: 18 amino acids. CDR1 is MGHRA and CDR2 is YSYEKL in the germline V gene. Trimming shortened V by 2 bases and J by 3 bases, and 20 bases separated the two germline ends. The CDR3 spells CASSQKGRQSRNNQPQHF. CDR3 nucleotide sequence: TGCGCCAGCAGCCAAAAGGGACGACAAAGCCGAAACAATCAGCCCCAGCATTTT.

V and J are TRBV5-6 and TRBJ2-7; TRBD1 might be the D (6 bases). Looked up from germline, CDR1 is SGHDT and CDR2 is YYEEEE. V lost 0 bases to trimming and J lost 0 bases, with 16 bases between them. CDR3 size: 17 residues. In nucleotides, the CDR3 is TGTGCCAGCAGCTTGGCCAAGGGGGAGCGGAGCTCCTACGAGCAGTACTTC. Its translation: CASSLAKGERSSYEQYF.

In its sample, this clone was seen once. The gene calls are TRBV7-8 and TRBJ1-1, with D perhaps matching TRBD1 (6 bases). This CDR3 region has 17 residues. The germline V gene has CDR1 SGHVS and CDR2 FQNEAQ. V was shortened by 7 bases and J by 1 base, with 22 bases between the two germline ends. This CDR3 reads CASTMGRGGFRNTEAFF. The CDR3, as DNA: TGTGCCAGCACCATGGGCAGGGGAGGGTTCAGGAACACTGAAGCTTTCTTT. The full variable domain, in which reference TRBV7-8 and TRBJ1-1 provide the parts outside the CDR3, is GAGVSQSPRYKVAKRGQDVALRCDPISGHVSLFWYQQALGQGPEFLTYFQNEAQLDKSGLPSDRFFAERPEGSVSTLKIQRTQQEDSAVYLCASTMGRGGFRNTEAFFGQGTRLTVV.

The chain uses TRBV7-8 and TRBJ2-3, with D maybe TRBD1 (6 bases). CDR1 SGHVS and CDR2 FQNEAQ come from the germline V gene. Deletions cut 0 bases from V and 2 bases from J, with 12 bases between. The CDR3 spans 16 residues. The chain's CDR3 is CASSLATTGNTDTQYF. In DNA form, the CDR3 reads TGTGCCAGCAGCTTAGCCACGACAGGAAACACAGATACGCAGTATTTT.

The genes are TRBV27 and TRBJ2-1; D possibly matches TRBD1 or TRBD2 (6 bases each). The V and J ends lost 2 bases and 0 bases respectively, with 8 bases between them. The CDR3 contains 15 residues. Germline V gives CDR1 MNHEY, CDR2 SMNVEV (reference sequence). CDR3 in DNA: TGTGCCAGCAGTTTAGAGGGGGGCTCCTACAATGAGCAGTTCTTC. Translated: CASSLEGGSYNEQFF.

The chain combines TRBV7-3 with TRBJ2-1, with TRBD1 identical over 8 bases. Germline CDR1 and CDR2: SGHTA and FQGTGA. V dropped 3 bases and J dropped 4; count of bases not matched to a gene: 5. There are 15 residues in the CDR3. DNA of the CDR3: TGTGCCAGCAGCTTTTCAGGACAGGGTTACAATGAGCAGTTCTTC. Amino acid sequence: CASSFSGQGYNEQFF. Together with reference TRBV7-3 and TRBJ2-1, the CDR3 gives the full variable domain: GAGVSQTPSNKVTEKGKYVELRCDPISGHTALYWYRQSLGQGPEFLIYFQGTGAADDSGLPNDRFFAVRPEGSVSTLKIQRTERGDSAVYLCASSFSGQGYNEQFFGPGTRLTVL.

V gene TRBV5-6 combines with J gene TRBJ1-4, with D maybe TRBD1 (6 bases). Germline V CDR1 and CDR2: SGHDT, YYEEEE. This CDR3 comprises 15 residues. V lost 5 bases to trimming and J lost 0 bases, with 11 bases between them. Written as DNA, the CDR3 is TGTGCCAGCAGTACAGGACAGTCAACTAATGAAAAACTGTTTTTT. It codes for CASSTGQSTNEKLFF.

This clone was recorded only once. The chain joins TRBV6-5 to TRBJ1-5; TRBD1 matches at 9 bases. The CDR3 sequence is 12 residues long. Per the germline V gene, CDR1 is MNHEY and CDR2 is SVGAGI. Germline trimming cut 10 bases from V and 5 bases from J; bases unmatched to any gene: 3. In nucleotides, the CDR3 is TGTGCCACCAGGACAGGGGATCAGCCCCAGCATTTT. Its translation is CATRTGDQPQHF.

This clone was picked up one time. The genes are TRBV5-4 and TRBJ2-3; TRBD2 aligns across 9 bases. This CDR3 is built from 18 residues. From germline, CDR1 is SGHNT and CDR2 YYREEE (reference sequence). Trimming at V came to 0 bases and at J to 5 bases, leaving 13 bases not matched to a gene. CDR3 protein: CASSLDPIAGARGDTQYF. The CDR3 region has the DNA TGTGCCAGCAGCTTGGACCCTATAGCGGGGGCCAGGGGAGATACGCAGTATTTT.

This rearrangement joins TRBV10-2 to TRBJ1-3; D is uncertain. CDR3 length: 13 amino acids. The V gene lost 9 bases and the J gene lost 0 bases, with 9 bases spanning the gap. Germline V gives CDR1 WSHSY, CDR2 SAAADI. CDR3 bases: TGCGCCAGTCAGGCGTACTCTGGAAACACCATATATTTT. Its protein product is CASQAYSGNTIYF.

In this sample, this clone turned up a few times. The junction differs from germline at one of its ends, possibly a read error. The rearrangement links TRBV5-1 to TRBJ2-4, with a possible D match to TRBD1 (5 bases). Germline V gene lookup returns CDR1 SGHRS and CDR2 YFSETQ. CDR3 length equals 13 residues. This CDR3 reads CASSLEEMGNRHF. Written as DNA, the CDR3 is TGCGCCAGCAGCTTGGAGGAAATGGGCAACAGGCACTTC.

The rearrangement uses TRBV7-6 and TRBJ2-7; 8 bases map to TRBD2. Germline loops: CDR1 SGHVS, CDR2 FNYEAQ. The CDR3 has 16 amino acids. V gave up 3 bases and J gave up 4 bases; unmatched junction bases: 11. In DNA, the CDR3 is TGTGCCAGCAGCTTCGCGGTAGCGGGGCTACCTTACGAGCAGTACTTC. Translation gives CASSFAVAGLPYEQYF.

The chain carries TRBV30 and TRBJ1-2; no definite D call. This CDR3 has 13 amino acids. Trimming took 0 bases from V and 7 from J, leaving 12 bases between them. In germline, CDR1 is GTSNPN, CDR2 SVGIG (reference sequence). CDR3 nucleotide sequence: TGTGCCTGGAGTGTACTCAGCACGGGTGGCTACACCTTC. Translating gives CAWSVLSTGGYTF.

J is TRBJ1-1 and V is TRBV6-5; D remains unclear. Germline CDR1 MNHEY, CDR2 SVGAGI. CDR3 size: 14 residues. Trimming removed 6 bases at V and 1 base at J, with 12 bases between. CDR3 DNA: TGTGCCAGCAGCCCACTTGCGGAGAACACTGAAGCTTTCTTT. Residues: CASSPLAENTEAFF.

Only a few counts were recorded for this clone. The rearrangement joins TRBV29-1 to TRBJ1-1; possibly TRBD1 for D (6 bases). The V gene's germline CDR1 is SQVTM and CDR2 ANQGSEA. This CDR3 region has 13 residues. V lost 7 bases and J 5 bases, leaving 17 bases between the germline ends. CDR3 sequence (DNA): TGCAGCGCCGCGACAGGCAGAACAACTGAAGCTTTCTTT. This codes for CSAATGRTTEAFF.

The chain carries TRBV7-2 and TRBJ2-5; maybe TRBD2 (5 bases). The germline V and J ends were trimmed by 11 bases and 5 bases, with 15 bases remaining between them. The germline CDR1 and CDR2 sequences are SGHTA and FQGNSA. CDR3 length: 12 residues. The CDR3 sequence: CARPTRGETQYF. The CDR3 bases are TGTGCCCGACCAACTAGAGGCGAGACCCAGTACTTC.

The rearrangement uses TRBV5-1 and TRBJ2-1; 9 bases are a match to TRBD1. Germline-derived CDR1 and CDR2 are SGHRS and YFSETQ. V lost 0 bases, J lost 9 bases, and 4 bases stayed unmatched. This CDR3 contains 14 residues. The CDR3 coding sequence is TGCGCCAGCAGCTTGGAAACAGGGGGCGGTGAGCAGTTCTTC. As protein: CASSLETGGGEQFF.

The rearrangement links TRBV19 to TRBJ2-1; possibly TRBD1 for D (6 bases). The CDR3 extends over 14 amino acids. The ends were cut back, 3 bases at V and 8 bases at J, with 14 bases in the middle. CDR1 LNHDA and CDR2 SQIVND come from the germline V gene (reference sequence). This chain's CDR3 is CASSIWGQIDEQFF. As DNA, the CDR3 is TGTGCCAGTAGTATTTGGGGGCAGATAGATGAGCAGTTCTTC.

The rearrangement uses TRBV11-2 and TRBJ2-5, with D possibly TRBD1 on 6 matching bases. The CDR3 runs to 15 residues. The germline V gene encodes CDR1 SGHAT and CDR2 FQNNGV. V lost 3 bases and J lost 0, with 11 bases in between. CDR3 protein: CASSFDRGNQETQYF. Written as DNA, the CDR3 is TGTGCCAGCAGCTTCGATAGGGGGAACCAAGAGACCCAGTACTTC.

The V and J genes are TRBV4-1 and TRBJ2-1; a possible D gene is TRBD1 (6 bases). This CDR3 has 15 amino acids. V dropped 0 bases and J dropped 8 bases, with 14 bases sitting between them. Germline V gives CDR1 MGHRA, CDR2 YSYEKL. For the CDR3, the DNA is TGCGCCAGCAGCCAAGATCGGAACAGGGTTGATGAGCAGTTCTTC. It codes for CASSQDRNRVDEQFF.

This clone showed up just once. V and J are TRBV20-1 and TRBJ2-7; D remains unclear. In germline, CDR1 is DFQATT, CDR2 SNEGSKA (reference sequence). V was trimmed by 8 bases and J by 2 bases, leaving 10 bases between them. The CDR3 is made up of 11 amino acids. The CDR3 loop is CSPLLTYEQYF. The CDR3 bases are TGCAGTCCCCTTCTCACCTACGAGCAGTACTTC.

This clone was seen only a few times. The chain couples TRBV28 to TRBJ1-1; 7 bases fit TRBD1. Trimming at V came to 4 bases and at J to 5 bases, leaving 10 bases not matched to a gene. CDR1 MDHEN and CDR2 SYDVKM come from the germline V gene. The CDR3 is 15 residues long. This chain's CDR3 is CASSYGDREGTEAFF. DNA of the CDR3: TGTGCCAGCAGTTATGGAGACAGGGAAGGAACTGAAGCTTTCTTT.

This chain links TRBV10-1 with TRBJ2-1, with 9 bases matching TRBD2. After removal of 8 bases from V and 7 bases from J, the junction contained 6 bases not matched to a gene. This CDR3 contains 13 residues. Germline V gene data show CDR1 as WNHNN and CDR2 as SYGVQD (reference sequence). The CDR3 bases are TGCGCCAGCTCGAGCGGGAGGAGGAATGAGCAGTTCTTC. Its protein product is CASSSGRRNEQFF.

A note on this clone: Other DNA variants within this sample encode the same CDR3. V usage is TRBV5-1 and J usage is TRBJ2-3; D call uncertain. The V gene's germline CDR1 is SGHRS and CDR2 YFSETQ. The CDR3 consists of 11 residues. Trimming stripped 0 bases from V and 4 bases from J, with 0 bases between. The CDR3 sequence: CASSLADTQYF. In DNA form, the CDR3 reads TGCGCCAGCAGCTTGGCAGATACGCAGTATTTT.

This chain uses TRBV11-2 with TRBJ2-7; either TRBD1 or TRBD2 may supply D (6 bases each). V gave up 5 bases and J gave up 1 base, with 21 bases separating them. This CDR3 has 17 amino acids. Per germline, CDR1 SGHAT and CDR2 FQNNGV. For the CDR3, the DNA is TGTGCCAGCAGCCCTAGAGGAGGGGGTGGACAGTCCTACGAGCAGTACTTC. It specifies CASSPRGGGGQSYEQYF.

The chain joins TRBV5-1 to TRBJ2-3; TRBD1 aligns across 9 bases. The germline V gene has CDR1 SGHRS and CDR2 YFSETQ. V trimming: 3 bases; J trimming: 4 bases; junction bases outside the gene matches: 6. This CDR3 is built from 15 residues. CDR3 bases: TGCGCCAGCAGCTCCATGACAGGGGGGGCAGATACGCAGTATTTT. Its translation: CASSSMTGGADTQYF. Filled out from reference TRBV5-1 and TRBJ2-3, the complete variable domain reads KAGVTQTPRYLIKTRGQQVTLSCSPISGHRSVSWYQQTPGQGLQFLFEYFSETQRNKGNFPGRFSGRQFSNSRSEMNVSTLELGDSALYLCASSSMTGGADTQYFGPGTRLTVL.